This T cell receptor beta chain was captured by sequencing in a study of shared clonotypes between healthy human individuals. The J segment lost 5 bases and the V segment lost 5 bases, leaving 8 bases of the junction unmatched. The CDR3 covers 15 residues. CDR1 is MGHRA and CDR2 is YSYEKL in the germline V gene. Repertoires were generated with immunoSEQ multiplex PCR, while TCRdb's copy carries only in-frame clones and drops some. Seen here are around 750,000 clones, around 67% observed once, and the top ten hold 1.5% to 2%. The J gene is TRBJ1-4, the V gene TRBV4-1, with TRBD1 identical over 7 bases. The sequenced material came from memory CD4+ T cells sorted from blood. Subset: CD45RA-negative fraction. This receptor was taken from a woman aged 25 to 39 in good health. CDR3 residues: CASSAPGTANEKLFF. In DNA, the CDR3 is TGCGCCAGCAGCGCCCCCGGGACAGCGAATGAAAAACTGTTTTTT.